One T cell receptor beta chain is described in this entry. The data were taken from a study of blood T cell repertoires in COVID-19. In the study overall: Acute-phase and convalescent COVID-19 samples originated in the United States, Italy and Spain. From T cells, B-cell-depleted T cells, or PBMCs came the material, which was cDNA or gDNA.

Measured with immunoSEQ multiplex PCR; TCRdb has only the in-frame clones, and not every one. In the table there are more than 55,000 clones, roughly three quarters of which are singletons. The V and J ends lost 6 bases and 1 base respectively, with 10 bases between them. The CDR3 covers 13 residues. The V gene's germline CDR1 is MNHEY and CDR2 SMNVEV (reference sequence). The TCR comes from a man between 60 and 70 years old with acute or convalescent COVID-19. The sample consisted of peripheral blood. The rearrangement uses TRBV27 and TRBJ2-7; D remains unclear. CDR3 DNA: TGTGCCAGCAGACGAACGGTGTCCTACGAGCAGTACTTC. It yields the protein CASRRTVSYEQYF.